Each of the 22 T cell receptor beta chains below was sequenced from the same sample in a study of T cells in Graves' hyperthyroidism and ophthalmopathy. Amplification of TCR beta CDR3 regions was performed using RNA transcripts as template. TCR CDR3 regions were first amplified by RT-PCR with HTBI primers. TCRdb reanalysed the multiplex PCR reads using MiXCR and keeps one entry per CDR3 protein. The repertoire has roughly 700,000 distinct CDR3 sequences, less than 15% of them found once; the top ten carry 10%. Sequencing was carried out using blood. The receptors stem from a woman younger than 35 with Graves' hyperthyroidism.

This clonotype was found once. The V gene is TRBV5-1, the J gene TRBJ2-2, with TRBD1 matching 8 bases. Per germline, CDR1 SGHRS and CDR2 YFSETQ. Germline trimming cut 4 bases from V and 1 base from J; bases unmatched to any gene: 6. This CDR3 is built from 16 residues. CDR3 nucleotides: TGCGCCAGCAGCACCCCGGGACAGGTGAACACCGGGGAGCTGTTTTTT. Protein product: CASSTPGQVNTGELFF.

The table lists this clonotype with a few counts. The V call is TRBV2, the J call TRBJ2-2; D is unresolved. Trimming removed 2 bases from V and 6 bases from J, with 7 bases in between. The CDR3 sequence is 13 residues long. The germline V gene has CDR1 SNHLY and CDR2 FYNNEI. The CDR3 protein is CASSERPAGELFF. The CDR3 DNA sequence: TGTGCCAGCAGTGAAAGGCCAGCCGGGGAGCTGTTTTTT.

This chain joins TRBV11-2 and TRBJ1-2, with 12 bases fitting TRBD1. Trimming at V came to 5 bases and at J to 12 bases, leaving 13 bases not matched to a gene. Germline V gene data show CDR1 as SGHAT and CDR2 as FQNNGV. The CDR3 is 15 residues long. The CDR3 DNA follows: TGTGCCAGCAGCGTAACCAGAGGGACAGGGGGCGATCACACCTTC. Translated: CASSVTRGTGGDHTF.

This clonotype came up many times. The chain links TRBV6-1 to TRBJ1-5, with D perhaps matching TRBD1 (6 bases). Germline V gene data show CDR1 as MNHNS and CDR2 as SASEGT. The V gene lost 5 bases and the J gene lost 4 bases, with 12 bases spanning the gap. The CDR3 is 14 residues long. For the CDR3, the DNA is TGTGCCAGCAGTACCCAGGGGCAGAATCAGCCCCAGCATTTT. This translates into CASSTQGQNQPQHF.

The chain joins TRBV6-2 or TRBV6-3 to TRBJ1-5; D gene unclear. This CDR3 has 14 residues. The germline V and J ends were trimmed by 5 bases and 6 bases, with 14 bases remaining between them. CDR1 MNHEY and CDR2 SVGEGT come from the germline V gene. The CDR3 loop reads CASSVFGPGQPQHF. DNA of the CDR3: TGTGCCAGCAGTGTGTTTGGGCCAGGTCAGCCCCAGCATTTT.

J is TRBJ2-7 and V is TRBV27; no reliable D call. V lost 2 bases, J lost 0 bases, and 11 bases lay in between. Germline CDR1 is MNHEY and CDR2 is SMNVEV (reference sequence). The CDR3 runs 15 residues. CDR3 sequence: CASSLTALSSYEQYF. CDR3 sequence (DNA): TGTGCCAGCAGTTTAACGGCCCTTAGCTCCTACGAGCAGTACTTC.

There are a few counts of this clonotype. The chain recombines TRBV4-3 with TRBJ2-1, with 12 bases aligning to TRBD2. The CDR3 loop spans 20 amino acids. Germline-derived CDR1 and CDR2 are LGHNA and YSLEER. Losses at the gene ends were 0 bases for V and 2 bases for J; bases not matched to a gene: 11. The CDR3 DNA follows: TGCGCCAGCAGCCAAGAACGTCGACTAGCGGGAGACGTGGCCTACAATGAGCAGTTCTTC. This sequence encodes CASSQERRLAGDVAYNEQFF.

The chain combines TRBV7-9 with TRBJ2-5; no firm D call. Germline CDR1 reads SEHNR; CDR2 reads FQNEAQ (reference sequence). V lost 4 bases, J lost 4 bases, and 13 bases lay in between. The CDR3 spans 14 residues. CDR3 sequence (DNA): TGTGCCAGCAGCTCAGCCCTACTACTAGAGACCCAGTACTTC. This sequence encodes CASSSALLLETQYF.

This clonotype was picked up many times. The chain is built from TRBV6-5 and TRBJ2-7; D is uncertain. CDR1 is MNHEY, CDR2 SVGAGI, per germline. Trimming cost V 2 bases and J 6 bases, with 5 bases left between them. The CDR3 extends over 11 amino acids. This CDR3 reads CASSYEREQYF. DNA of the CDR3: TGTGCCAGCAGTTACGAGCGCGAGCAGTACTTC.

This rearrangement joins TRBV7-9 to TRBJ2-3, with a tentative D call TRBD2 (6 bases). The CDR3 has 15 residues. Trimming took 5 bases from V and 3 from J, leaving 15 bases between them. Germline values: CDR1 SEHNR, CDR2 FQNEAQ (reference sequence). The CDR3 DNA follows: TGTGCCAGCAGCGGCCCGGGACTGGAAACAGATACGCAGTATTTT. It yields the protein CASSGPGLETDTQYF.

This clonotype was observed a single time. This clone may be a read error of a much larger clone one base away. The chain links TRBV15 to TRBJ2-7, with a tentative D call TRBD2 (6 bases). This CDR3 has 15 amino acids. Germline V gives CDR1 LNHNV, CDR2 YYDKDF (reference sequence). V was pared by 0 bases and J by 3 bases, with 12 bases between. The chain's CDR3 is CATSRDNGGDYEQYF. The CDR3 bases are TGTGCCACCAGCAGAGATAACGGGGGTGACTACGAGCAGTACTTC.

This clonotype was picked up many times. V and J are TRBV3-1 and TRBJ1-4, with TRBD1 matching over 7 bases. The CDR3 runs to 15 residues. With V trimmed by 4 bases and J by 5 bases, 7 bases remained unmatched. CDR1 is LGHDT and CDR2 is YNNKEL in the germline V gene (reference sequence). The CDR3 protein is CASSPGQNTNEKLFF. The CDR3, as DNA: TGTGCCAGCAGCCCGGGACAGAACACAAATGAAAAACTGTTTTTT.

There are a few counts of this clonotype. V usage is TRBV19 and J usage is TRBJ1-5, with unresolved D. The V end was cut by 1 base, the J end by 2 bases, with 15 bases between. CDR1 is LNHDA and CDR2 is SQIVND in the germline V gene (reference sequence). This CDR3 has 17 amino acids. CDR3 nucleotides: TGTGCCAGTAGTATAGGTGGCCAGGTTTTGGGCAATCAGCCCCAGCATTTT. The encoded protein is CASSIGGQVLGNQPQHF. The whole variable domain, filled in from reference TRBV19 and TRBJ1-5, reads DGGITQSPKYLFRKEGQNVTLSCEQNLNHDAMYWYRQDPGQGLRLIYYSQIVNDFQKGDIAEGYSVSREKKESFPLTVTSAQKNPTAFYLCASSIGGQVLGNQPQHFGDGTRLSIL.

This clonotype showed up many times. V gene TRBV11-3 combines with J gene TRBJ2-5, with D possibly being TRBD1 (5 bases). Deletions cut 5 bases from V and 5 bases from J, with 21 bases between. Germline CDR1 is SGHNT and CDR2 is YENEEA. The CDR3 extends over 16 amino acids. The CDR3 DNA is TGTGCCAGCAGCCCCCCAGACAGTAGGTTGCTCGAGACCCAGTACTTC. This codes for CASSPPDSRLLETQYF.

This clonotype occurred many times. The chain is built from TRBV2 and TRBJ2-3; TRBD2 agrees at 12 bases. J gave up 8 bases and V 5 bases, and 8 bases lay outside the gene matches. CDR1 SNHLY and CDR2 FYNNEI come from the germline V gene. The CDR3 totals 15 residues. DNA of the CDR3: TGTGCCAGCAGTACGACTAGCGGGAGTGTCGGTACGCAGTATTTT. This gives the protein CASSTTSGSVGTQYF.

In the case of this clonotype: A read error may account for a junction end that differs from germline. The chain combines TRBV6-1 with TRBJ2-7; D is undetermined. Germline-derived CDR1 and CDR2 are MNHNS and SASEGT. CDR3 length equals 13 residues. Here the CDR3 reads CASSEDSSYVQYF. The CDR3 nucleotides are TGCGCCAGCAGTGAAGATTCCTCCTACGTGCAGTACTTC.

The chain carries TRBV2 and TRBJ2-7, with unresolved D. CDR3 length equals 15 residues. Germline V gene lookup returns CDR1 SNHLY and CDR2 FYNNEI. Trimming pared 0 bases from V and 2 bases from J, leaving 11 bases between. CDR3 region: CASSEASGFTYEQYF. The CDR3 DNA reads as TGTGCCAGCAGTGAAGCGAGTGGATTTACCTACGAGCAGTACTTC.

There are a few counts of this clonotype. The gene calls are TRBV5-1 and TRBJ2-6, with 9 bases identical to TRBD1. V shed 5 bases and J 0 bases; nucleotides not matched to a gene: 9. Germline values: CDR1 SGHRS, CDR2 YFSETQ. The length of the CDR3 is 18 residues. Here the CDR3 DNA reads TGCGCCAGCAGGGACAGGGGACCTTATGTCTCTGGGGCCAACGTCCTGACTTTC. Translation gives CASRDRGPYVSGANVLTF.

This clonotype has at least ten counts. This chain links TRBV20-1 with TRBJ2-7, with 7 positions matching TRBD2. From germline, CDR1 is DFQATT and CDR2 SNEGSKA (reference sequence). Trimming removed 0 bases from V and 3 bases from J; junction bases left unmatched: 11. The CDR3 loop spans 16 amino acids. The CDR3 bases are TGCAGTGCTAGAGACCCGACTAGCCTCGATTTCTACGAGCAGTACTTC. It specifies CSARDPTSLDFYEQYF.

This clonotype was seen repeatedly, ten times or more. The chain employs TRBV4-1 and TRBJ1-5; 7 nucleotides line up with TRBD1. J lost 4 bases, V lost 4 bases, and 4 bases had no gene match. The CDR3 is made up of 14 amino acids. Germline V CDR1 and CDR2: MGHRA, YSYEKL. CDR3 loop: CASSPGQPNQPQHF. The CDR3, as DNA: TGCGCCAGCAGCCCGGGACAGCCAAATCAGCCCCAGCATTTT.

This chain joins TRBV7-2 and TRBJ1-2; D is undetermined. Germline assignment: CDR1 SGHTA and CDR2 FQGNSA. V was pared by 1 base and J by 0 bases, with 6 bases between. The CDR3 length is 14 residues. The CDR3 DNA reads as TGTGCCAGCAGCTTAGGGGCCTCTAACTATGGCTACACCTTC. Protein: CASSLGASNYGYTF.

This clonotype was found a few times. This may arise from a read error, as a much more abundant clone is one base away. The V and J genes are TRBV30 and TRBJ2-7; no definite D call. The end of the DNA is better explained by TRBJ2-1, so the J call may be wrong. CDR3 length: 15 amino acids. Germline V CDR1 and CDR2: GTSNPN, SVGIG (reference sequence). CDR3 nucleotides: TGTGCCTGGAGTGTAAGACGTAGACGCTCCTACGAGCAGTTCTTC. This codes for CAWSVRRRRSYEQFF.